In this sample, the clone carrying this T cell receptor beta chain turned up once. The authors' processing: Cell counts per sample came from amplifying reference gene primers. Data came from immunoSEQ multiplex PCR; TCRdb stores just in-frame clones and leaves some out. V and J calls and clone size are those listed in that table; D and trimming were worked out from the DNA. The sample lists more than 95,000 clones, more than 60% occurring once. The germline V gene has CDR1 SGHTA and CDR2 FQGNSA. The CDR3 sequence is 15 residues long. V dropped 5 bases and J dropped 1; count of bases not matched to a gene: 4. The sample originates from a study of blood T cell repertoires in COVID-19. Study-level background: Samples taken during acute and convalescent COVID-19 were collected in the United States, Italy and Spain. T cells, B-cell-depleted T cells, or PBMCs provided the cDNA or gDNA that served as material.

The source is a woman in her 70s with acute or convalescent COVID-19. The sequenced sample was peripheral blood. The chain is built from TRBV7-2 and TRBJ1-1; TRBD1 agrees at 10 bases. CDR3 coding DNA: TGTGCCAGCAGCCTAGACAGGGGGCAGAACACTGAAGCTTTCTTT. It encodes CASSLDRGQNTEAFF. Full variable domain (remainder filled in from reference TRBV7-2 and TRBJ1-1): GAGVSQSPSNKVTEKGKDVELRCDPISGHTALYWYRQSLGQGLEFLIYFQGNSAPDKSGLPSDRFSAERTGGSVSTLTIQRTQQEDSAVYLCASSLDRGQNTEAFFGQGTRLTVV.